This TCR beta chain was obtained from a study of blood T cell repertoires in COVID-19. At the level of the study: Collection of acute and convalescent COVID-19 samples took place in the United States, Italy and Spain. T cells, B-cell-depleted T cells, or PBMCs provided the cDNA or gDNA that served as material.

CDR3 length: 14 residues. Looked up from germline, CDR1 is MNHEY and CDR2 is SVGAGI. Trimming cost V 6 bases and J 6 bases, with 18 bases left between them. Per the authors' pipeline: For nucleated cells, counts were estimated from reference gene primer amplification. The method was immunoSEQ multiplex PCR; TCRdb's version includes in-frame clones alone and lacks a portion of them. V and J calls and clone size are copied from that table; D and trimming were computed from the DNA. The sample contains 80,000 or so clones, approximately 89% of which appear only once. In this sample, this clone turned up once.

The material sequenced was peripheral blood. V and J are TRBV6-5 and TRBJ2-7, with a possible D match to TRBD1 (5 bases). This clonotype was sampled from a man between 50 and 59 years old with acute or convalescent COVID-19. The CDR3 is CASSKETGWGEQYV. The DNA for the CDR3 is TGTGCCAGCAGCAAAGAAACAGGATGGGGCGAGCAGTACGTC.